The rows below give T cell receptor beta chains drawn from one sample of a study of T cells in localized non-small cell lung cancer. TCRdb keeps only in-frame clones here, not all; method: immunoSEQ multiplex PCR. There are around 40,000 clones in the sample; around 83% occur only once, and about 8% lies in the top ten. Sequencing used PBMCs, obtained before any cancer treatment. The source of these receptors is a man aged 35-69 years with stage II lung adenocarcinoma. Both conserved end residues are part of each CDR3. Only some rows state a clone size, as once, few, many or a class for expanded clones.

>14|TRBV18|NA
CASSPQGAGTEAFF
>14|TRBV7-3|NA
CASRREAFTGELFF
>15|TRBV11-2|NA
CASSPGTATYGEQYF
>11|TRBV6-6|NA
CASRAGRTQYF
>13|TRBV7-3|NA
CASSLAGQQTQYF
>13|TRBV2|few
CASSEDEAGTIYF
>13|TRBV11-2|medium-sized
CASSLSRANEQFF
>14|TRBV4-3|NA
CASSQDFKDQPQHF
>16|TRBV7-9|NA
CASSQRLADRINTQYF
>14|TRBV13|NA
CASSLGTGVDEQYF
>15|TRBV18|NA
CASSRSGGPSYEQYF
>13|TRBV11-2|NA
CASSLVNTGELFF
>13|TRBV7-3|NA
CASSPRTGTEAFF
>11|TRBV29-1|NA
CSVEVGDGYTF
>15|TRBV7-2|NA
CASSLAQGMNTEAFF
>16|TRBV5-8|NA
CASSSRLAGMRGEQYF
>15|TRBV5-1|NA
CASSSGLAIGETQYF
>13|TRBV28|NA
CASNTGGADTQYF
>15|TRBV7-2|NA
CASSRLAGVGNEQFF
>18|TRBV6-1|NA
CASSEPPGLAGKRAEQYF
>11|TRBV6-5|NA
CASSRDYEQYF
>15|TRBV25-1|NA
CASSPRTGFNEKLFF
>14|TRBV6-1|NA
CASSRGWGTTEAFF
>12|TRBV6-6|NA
CASSSPGNEQYF
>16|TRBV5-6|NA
CASRRGTLTLEETQYF
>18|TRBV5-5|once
CASSLRPSGGARTDTQYF
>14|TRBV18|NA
CASSPGTAPEKLFF
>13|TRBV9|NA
CASSPRGANVLTF
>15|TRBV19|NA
CASSRFLGEDPEQYF
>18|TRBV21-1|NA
CASSKRDARLADQETQYF
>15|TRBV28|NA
CASNTGTPTYNEQFF
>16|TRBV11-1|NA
CASSGGLAGLYNEQFF
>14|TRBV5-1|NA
CASSFGLAGETQYF
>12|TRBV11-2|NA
CASSLVSNEQFF
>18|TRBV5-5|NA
CASSSLFRDRVSGNTIYF
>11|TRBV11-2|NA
CASSRGLEAFF
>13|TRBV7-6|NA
CASSSQTGDTQYF
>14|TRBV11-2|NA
CASSLGQGTDTQYF
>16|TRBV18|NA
CASSPVSDPSTDTQYF
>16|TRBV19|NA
CASSIGGRAPHNEQFF
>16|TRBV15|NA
CATSRGGQGAGNEQFF
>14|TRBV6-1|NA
CASSERGGYYGYTF
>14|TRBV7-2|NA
CASSSQRESYIQYF
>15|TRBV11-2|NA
CASSLGENSEDTQYF
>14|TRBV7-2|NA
CASSLGGVDTEAFF
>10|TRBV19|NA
CARLENEQFF
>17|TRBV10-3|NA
CAISGERGSSSTDTQYF
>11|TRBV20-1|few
CSAADEAEAFF
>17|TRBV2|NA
CASSSPLAGDFTDTQYF
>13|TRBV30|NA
CAWSAGGIETQYF
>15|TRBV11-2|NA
CASSSGQLVTGELFF
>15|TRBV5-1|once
CASSLPRDSGNTIYF
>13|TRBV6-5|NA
CASRKDRVGEQYF
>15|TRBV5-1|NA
CASSFGAGEFNEQFF
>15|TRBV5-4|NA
CASSLGGGGGETQYF